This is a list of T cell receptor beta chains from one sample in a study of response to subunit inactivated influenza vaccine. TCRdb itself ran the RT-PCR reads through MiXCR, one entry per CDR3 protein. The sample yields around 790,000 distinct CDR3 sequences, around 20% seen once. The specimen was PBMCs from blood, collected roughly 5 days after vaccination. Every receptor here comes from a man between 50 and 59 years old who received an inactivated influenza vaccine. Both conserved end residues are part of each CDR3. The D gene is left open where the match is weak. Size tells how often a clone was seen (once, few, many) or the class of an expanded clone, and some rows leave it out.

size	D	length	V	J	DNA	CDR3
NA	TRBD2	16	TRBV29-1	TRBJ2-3	TGCAGCGTTGTACCCCCTCGCGGGAGATACTCAGATACGCAGTATTTT	CSVVPPRGRYSDTQYF
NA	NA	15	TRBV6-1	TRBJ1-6	TGTGCCAGCAGTGATGGTCTGAGGGGTAATTCACCCCTCCACTTT	CASSDGLRGNSPLHF
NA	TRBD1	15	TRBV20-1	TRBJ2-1	TGCAGTGCTAGAGGGGAGGACAGGGGTTACAATGAGCAGTTCTTC	CSARGEDRGYNEQFF
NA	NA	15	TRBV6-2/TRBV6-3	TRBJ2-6	TGTGCCAGCAGTTACCACGGGTCTGGGGCCAACGTCCTGACTTTC	CASSYHGSGANVLTF
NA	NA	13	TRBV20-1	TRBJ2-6	TGCAGTGCTAGGACAACTGGGGCCAACGTCCTGACTTTC	CSARTTGANVLTF
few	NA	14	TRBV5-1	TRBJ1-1	TGCGCCAGCAGCTTGGTCGGGTGGAACACTGAAGCTTTCTTT	CASSLVGWNTEAFF
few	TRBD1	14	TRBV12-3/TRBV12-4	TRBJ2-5	TGTGCCAGCAGTTTAGAGCAGGGGGCCGGGACCCAGTACTTC	CASSLEQGAGTQYF
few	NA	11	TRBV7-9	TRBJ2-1	TGTGCCAGCAGCCCAGCCCATGAGCAGTTCTTC	CASSPAHEQFF
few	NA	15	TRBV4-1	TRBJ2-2	TGCGCCAGCAGCCAAGGTAACAGGAACACCGGGGAGCTGTTTTTT	CASSQGNRNTGELFF
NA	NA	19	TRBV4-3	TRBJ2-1	TGCGCCAGCAGCCAAGTAGAGAGTGGCTATACGGGGGCTTACAATGAGCAGTTCTTC	CASSQVESGYTGAYNEQFF
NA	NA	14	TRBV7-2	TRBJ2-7	TGTGCCAGCAGCTTACTCGGCAGGGTTAGCGAGCAGTACTTC	CASSLLGRVSEQYF
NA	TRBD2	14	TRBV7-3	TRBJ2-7	TGTGCCAGCAGCCCCCTAGCGGGGGGGGCTCAGCAGTACTTC	CASSPLAGGAQQYF
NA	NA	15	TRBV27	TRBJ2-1	TGTGCCAGCAGCTCTAGGGAGTCCCTACACAATGAGCAGTTCTTC	CASSSRESLHNEQFF
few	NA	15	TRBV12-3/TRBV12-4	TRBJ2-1	TGTGCCAGCACCTCCGAGGGGGGCTATTCGAATGAGCAGTTCTTC	CASTSEGGYSNEQFF
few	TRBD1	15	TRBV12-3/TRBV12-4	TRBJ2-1	TGTGCCAGCAGGGTCCGGGACAGGGTCTTAGGCGAGCAGTTCTTC	CASRVRDRVLGEQFF
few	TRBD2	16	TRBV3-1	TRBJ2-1	TGTGCCAGCAGCCCATACCAGCGGGGAGCAGGCGGGGAGCAGTTCTTC	CASSPYQRGAGGEQFF
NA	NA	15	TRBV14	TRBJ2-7	TGTGCCAGCAGCCAAGTCAGAGGGACCTACGGAGAGCAGTACTTC	CASSQVRGTYGEQYF
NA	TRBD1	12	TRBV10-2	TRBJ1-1	TGCGCCAGCAGAGGGACAGGGCCGGAAGCTTTCTTT	CASRGTGPEAFF